This T cell receptor beta chain was sequenced during a study of beta chain features in type 1 diabetes (dated by TCRdb to between 2017 and 2018). Study-wide context: Patients and healthy donors did not differ in mean age, gender distribution, total cell number or subset yield. A total of approximately 100 million sorted cells were examined across all samples, and the number of cells per subset was strongly correlated with RNA yield. Regulatory and stem cell-like memory subsets were isolated from only 8 patients and about 8 healthy donors, whereas naive and central memory subsets came from all 30 or so donors. In the study, TCRB repertoires of sorted circulating CD4+ T cell subsets from recently diagnosed type 1 diabetes patients were compared with those of matched healthy donors. The investigation overall reported the following: A moderate but significant shortening of TCRB CDR3 length was observed in type 1 diabetes patients in all four CD4+ subsets. Shorter templates might be favored by PCR, yet because patient and control samples were amplified and corrected together, any such skew would affect both groups equally. Naive, central memory and regulatory TCRB repertoires appeared to be more alike among patients than among healthy donors. At VDJ recombination sites, type 1 diabetes patients had fewer insertions and more deleted nucleotides, which implies abnormalities in thymic rearrangement. Sequencing cDNA rather than genomic DNA could over-represent highly expressing activated cells, although activation and CD3 levels did not differ between groups. Only small numbers of individuals were included in the HLA sub-analyses, which left unresolved whether HLA type had any influence on TCRB rearrangement.

The CDR3, cysteine through phenylalanine, is 11 amino acids long. The kept DNA is CDR3 alone, 33 bases in frame from the first base. Via the germline V gene, CDR1 is MDHEN and CDR2 SYDVKM. V sheds 3 bases and J sheds 8 bases, leaving 7 bases between their ends. The High Capacity cDNA Reverse Transcription Kit was used to reverse transcribe all of the isolated RNA, meaning that expressed TCRB transcripts were what got sequenced. Deep immunoSEQ sequencing was performed on naive, central memory and regulatory T cell samples, with an average of about 3.57 million total reads per sample. Sorted cells were lysed in RLT buffer, and RNA was extracted using DNase-treated RNeasy Micro or Mini kits according to cell number. Each cell subset was processed on its own to prevent cross-contamination, while patient and healthy donor samples were processed together. The immunoSEQ multiplex PCR was used to amplify TCRB sequences from cDNA, yielding 87-bp fragments that span the CDR3 region. The amplicons were sequenced using the Illumina HiSeq platform. Processing in the source paper ran as follows. Synthetic template baselines were used to correct PCR bias computationally, reads within Hamming distance 2 were collapsed together, and singletons that could not be merged were discarded. Reads were aligned against IMGT so that V, D and J genes, CDR3 length and insertions or deletions at six rearrangement sites could be assigned. Within each subset, clonotype counts were normalized to the number of sorted cells before true diversity and Gini coefficients were calculated with the tcR R package. The overlap coefficient, calculated on TCRB nucleotide sequences, was used to quantify repertoire sharing. As a proxy for the pre-selection repertoire, out-of-frame TCRB sequences from naive cells were analyzed. The table comes from immuneACCESS by way of TCRdb, which keeps in-frame sequences with V and J called. Part of the clones is missing from these tables; in studies checked, under half for an unresolved V gene and the rest for unknown reasons. V and J calls and clone size follow that table, whereas D and trimming were derived from the DNA. In this sample the table shows 300,000 to 450,000 clones, over 9.5% of which occur a single time. The ten largest clones take up 0.01% of the sample.

This clone has a handful of counts. Its antigen is not yet known. Base qualities were left out, and no much larger clone turns up one base away. From each donor, a single peripheral blood sample of approximately 120 mL on average was drawn into heparinised tubes. Naive, central memory, regulatory and stem cell-like memory CD4+ T cells were sorted on a BD FACSAria II using a panel including CD45RO, CCR7, CD25, CD127, CD95 and CD27. Purity was above 98% for every sorted population. PBMCs were separated immediately by Lymphoprep density gradient centrifugation and were stained directly, without being cultured. So that batch effects would be minimized, each experiment stained and sorted samples in pairs, pairing one healthy donor with one patient.

The chain links TRBV28 with TRBJ1-1; no D gene call is confident. The specimen was naive CD4+ T cells from blood. In the paper's terms, the cell subset or site label means: true naive CD4+ T cells. The receptor was isolated from a woman in her late teens or twenties with type 1 diabetes. The CDR3 protein: CASSFVREAFF. The nucleotide sequence reads TGTGCCAGCAGTTTCGTGCGGGAAGCTTTCTTT.